This record covers a single T cell receptor (beta chain). As originally analysed: Sequence data from immunoSEQ were junction-only and lacked quality scores; consequently, filtering differed. The assay was immunoSEQ multiplex PCR, and TCRdb's table has in-frame clones only and misses some. V and J calls and clone size are those listed in that table; D and trimming were worked out from the DNA. Of roughly 2.5 million clones in the sample, about 92% were seen once. A CD45RA-negative memory subset and a CD45RA+ naive subset were separated from the CD4+ cells. The CDR3 runs to 12 residues. V lost 2 bases, J lost 7 bases, and 6 bases lay in between. Germline CDR1 MNHNS, CDR2 SASEGT. This sample is drawn from a study of shared clonotypes between healthy human individuals. Across the whole study: Three CD4 naive, three CD4 memory, two CD8 naive and one CD8 memory plate were used per donor.

J is TRBJ2-1 and V is TRBV6-1; no firm D call. The sample comprised naive CD4+ T cells sorted from blood. Subset denoted: CD45RA+ positively selected. The sequence derives from a man in his late teens or twenties in good health. CDR3 nucleotide sequence: TGTGCCAGCAGTGAAATATGGAATGAGCAGTTCTTC. The encoded protein is CASSEIWNEQFF.